This T cell receptor (beta chain) was sequenced in a study of T cells after yellow fever vaccination. V gave up 4 bases and J gave up 6 bases; unmatched junction bases: 5. The CDR3 runs to 14 residues. CDR1 SGHDT and CDR2 YYEEEE come from the germline V gene. This clonotype has ten or more counts. MiXCR was run by TCRdb on the 5' RACE reads, yielding one entry per CDR3 protein. The sample shows a few hundred thousand distinct CDR3 sequences, 3.6% of them seen only once. The sequence was obtained from a man between 18 and 29 years old who received the YFV17D yellow fever vaccine. V is TRBV5-6 and J is TRBJ1-5; 9 positions agree with TRBD1. This specimen was PBMCs, taken 15 days after the yellow fever booster vaccination. CDR3 bases: TGTGCCAGCAGCCGGACAGGGGAGGTTCAGCCCCAGCATTTT. Residues: CASSRTGEVQPQHF.